The 21 T cell receptor beta chains reported below all come from one sample, sequenced in a study of a mutant IDH1 vaccine in newly diagnosed glioma. Time point: week 5, during vaccination. Vaccination used 300 ug of mutant IDH1 20-mer peptide per dose, with topical imiquimod. Clones were sequenced by immunoSEQ multiplex PCR, and TCRdb holds only the in-frame ones, with some missing. The sample has about 25,000 clones, 77% seen once. Their recognized antigens are unknown. The specimen was PBMCs, collected from a glioma patient whose treatment included an IDH1 peptide vaccine. The receptors stem from a man aged 35-49 years with glioma.

This chain joins TRBV7-2 and TRBJ1-1; D not resolved. Germline V gene data show CDR1 as SGHTA and CDR2 as FQGNSA. CDR3 size: 15 residues. Trimming stripped 1 base from V and 2 bases from J, with 11 bases between. Here the CDR3 reads CASSLGPFPNTEAFF. The CDR3 coding sequence is TGTGCCAGCAGCTTAGGCCCCTTCCCTAACACTGAAGCTTTCTTT.

This clone was recorded only once. J is TRBJ1-2 and V is TRBV19; D ambiguous. V shed 3 bases and J shed 7 bases, with 9 bases lying between them. The CDR3 totals 12 residues. CDR1 and CDR2 from the germline V gene are LNHDA and SQIVND (reference sequence). The CDR3 region is CASSISTIGYTF. The CDR3 DNA reads TGTGCCAGTAGTATTTCTACTATTGGCTACACCTTC.

CDR3 DNA sequence: TGTGCCAGCCGCGACTCCTACAATGAGCAGTTCTTC. It specifies CASRDSYNEQFF. The chain recombines TRBV2 with TRBJ2-1; D is undetermined. Trimming took 8 bases from V and 0 from J, leaving 5 bases between them. This CDR3 comprises 12 residues. The germline V gene has CDR1 SNHLY and CDR2 FYNNEI.

The chain has TRBV9 and TRBJ1-3, with D unclear. CDR1 is SGDLS and CDR2 is YYNGEE in the germline V gene. Trimming shortened V by 1 base and J by 2 bases, and 7 bases separated the two germline ends. The CDR3 spans 14 residues. The CDR3 reads CASSVTRAGNTIYF. For the CDR3, the DNA is TGTGCCAGCAGCGTAACCCGGGCTGGAAACACCATATATTTT. The full variable domain, completed using reference TRBV9 and TRBJ1-3, is DSGVTQTPKHLITATGQRVTLRCSPRSGDLSVYWYQQSLDQGLQFLIQYYNGEERAKGNILERFSAQQFPDLHSELNLSSLELGDSALYFCASSVTRAGNTIYFGEGSWLTVV.

This rearrangement joins TRBV25-1 to TRBJ1-3, with D tentatively TRBD1 (6 bases). The CDR3 runs 18 residues. Germline CDR1 and CDR2: MGHDK and SYGVNS. V lost 6 bases to trimming and J lost 0 bases, with 21 bases between them. The chain's CDR3 is CASSRAAGTPSSGNTIYF. CDR3 in DNA: TGTGCCAGCAGCCGCGCCGCCGGGACACCGAGCTCTGGAAACACCATATATTTT.

This clone was observed a handful of times. The chain joins TRBV11-3 to TRBJ2-3; 14 nucleotides agree with TRBD2. The J segment lost 5 bases and the V segment lost 11 bases, leaving 3 bases of the junction unmatched. The CDR3 extends over 13 amino acids. Germline CDR1 reads SGHNT; CDR2 reads YENEEA. CDR3 residues: CAAGTSGRDTQYF. As DNA, the CDR3 is TGTGCCGCCGGGACTAGCGGGAGAGATACGCAGTATTTT. Full variable domain (outside the CDR3, taken from reference TRBV11-3 and TRBJ2-3): EAGVVQSPRYKIIEKKQPVAFWCNPISGHNTLYWYLQNLGQGPELLIRYENEEAVDDSQLPKDRFSAERLKGVDSTLKIQPAELGDSAVYLCAAGTSGRDTQYFGPGTRLTVL.

The chain has TRBV11-2 and TRBJ2-1, with 7 bases identical to TRBD2. CDR1 and CDR2 from the germline V gene are SGHAT and FQNNGV. The V segment lost 5 bases and the J segment 5 bases; nucleotides outside the gene matches: 6. The CDR3 is 14 residues long. The CDR3 loop reads CASSKSGVNNEQFF. The DNA of the CDR3 is TGTGCCAGCAGCAAGAGCGGGGTGAACAATGAGCAGTTCTTC.

V and J are TRBV5-1 and TRBJ2-3; D possibly corresponds to TRBD1 (6 bases). The germline CDR1 and CDR2 sequences are SGHRS and YFSETQ. The CDR3 length is 15 residues. Deletions cut 0 bases from V and 2 bases from J, with 10 bases between. CDR3 in DNA: TGCGCCAGCAGCTTGGACAGGGCGGACACAGATACGCAGTATTTT. This encodes CASSLDRADTDTQYF.

The count of this clone is one. This chain uses TRBV10-1 with TRBJ2-2, with TRBD1 matching over 9 bases. The J segment lost 7 bases and the V segment lost 2 bases, leaving 2 bases of the junction unmatched. The germline CDR1 and CDR2 sequences are WNHNN and SYGVQD (reference sequence). The CDR3 consists of 14 residues. In DNA form, the CDR3 reads TGCGCCAGCAGTGAGAGACAGGGGGACGGGGAGCTGTTTTTT. This translates into CASSERQGDGELFF.

J is TRBJ1-2 and V is TRBV6-5, with 7 bases aligning to TRBD1. The CDR3 runs 15 residues. V lost 2 bases to trimming and J lost 0 bases; unmatched junction nucleotides: 3. Germline V gives CDR1 MNHEY, CDR2 SVGAGI. This CDR3 reads CASSYGTASNYGYTF. As DNA, the CDR3 is TGTGCCAGCAGTTACGGGACAGCGTCTAACTATGGCTACACCTTC.

V is TRBV5-4 and J is TRBJ2-1; D call uncertain. Deletions cut 0 bases from V and 8 bases from J, with 12 bases between. This CDR3 region has 14 residues. Germline CDR1 is SGHNT and CDR2 is YYREEE (reference sequence). The CDR3 spells CASSLVSEFDEQFF. The CDR3 DNA is TGTGCCAGCAGCTTGGTGTCCGAATTCGATGAGCAGTTCTTC.

The DNA of the CDR3 is TGTGCCAGCAGTCTCGCTAGCGGGAGCTACGAGTCCTACAATGAGCAGTTCTTC. Translation: CASSLASGSYESYNEQFF. The J gene is TRBJ2-1, the V gene TRBV2; 10 bases agree with TRBD2. Germline V gives CDR1 SNHLY, CDR2 FYNNEI. The V gene end was trimmed by 5 bases and the J gene end by 1 base; junction bases not matched to a gene: 11. The CDR3 is made up of 18 amino acids.

The rearrangement links TRBV6-1 to TRBJ2-7, with 7 bases fitting TRBD2. The CDR3 is 14 amino acids. CDR1 is MNHNS, CDR2 SASEGT, per germline. With 6 bases clipped from V and 2 bases from J, the junction kept 7 bases outside the gene matches. As DNA, the CDR3 is TGTGCCAGCAGCGGTCGGGGGGACGCCTACGAGCAGTACTTC. It encodes CASSGRGDAYEQYF.

The CDR3 is CASEVYTGGYTF. CDR3 coding DNA: TGTGCCAGCGAGGTATACACCGGTGGCTACACCTTC. This chain connects TRBV7-9 to TRBJ1-2; D not resolved. Germline lookup yields CDR1 SEHNR and CDR2 FQNEAQ (reference sequence). This CDR3 has 12 amino acids. V shed 8 bases and J shed 7 bases, with 14 bases lying between them.

The chain uses TRBV7-2 and TRBJ2-3, with D uncertain. V lost 7 bases and J 5 bases, leaving 13 bases between the germline ends. The CDR3 runs 13 residues. CDR1 is SGHTA and CDR2 is FQGNSA in the germline V gene. The CDR3 DNA follows: TGTGCCAGCACCCCGGCGAGAGAAGATACGCAGTATTTT. It yields the protein CASTPAREDTQYF.

The table lists this clone with a few counts. This chain uses TRBV9 with TRBJ1-1; no firm D call. The CDR3 is made up of 13 amino acids. Germline assignment: CDR1 SGDLS and CDR2 YYNGEE. V was shortened by 0 bases and J by 6 bases, with 9 bases between the two germline ends. The CDR3 DNA is TGTGCCAGCAGCGTAGAATGGGGATCTGAAGCTTTCTTT. Translated, it gives CASSVEWGSEAFF. The full variable domain, its missing parts supplied by reference TRBV9 and TRBJ1-1, is DSGVTQTPKHLITATGQRVTLRCSPRSGDLSVYWYQQSLDQGLQFLIQYYNGEERAKGNILERFSAQQFPDLHSELNLSSLELGDSALYFCASSVEWGSEAFFGQGTRLTVV.

J is TRBJ2-1 and V is TRBV10-3; TRBD2 matches at 8 bases. Per the germline V gene, CDR1 is ENHRY and CDR2 is SYGVKD. The CDR3 length is 14 residues. The J segment lost 4 bases and the V segment lost 3 bases, leaving 2 bases of the junction unmatched. In DNA, the CDR3 is TGTGCCATCAGTGATGCGGGAGGTTACAATGAGCAGTTCTTC. This sequence encodes CAISDAGGYNEQFF.

V gene TRBV6-1 combines with J gene TRBJ1-5; D is unresolved. CDR1 is MNHNS and CDR2 is SASEGT in the germline V gene. The CDR3 covers 12 residues. Trimming shortened V by 8 bases and J by 5 bases, and 10 bases separated the two germline ends. The CDR3 protein is CASSHVHQPQHF. CDR3 coding DNA: TGTGCCAGCTCTCACGTGCATCAGCCCCAGCATTTT.

This chain links TRBV18 with TRBJ1-2; TRBD1 is a possible D gene (6 bases). The CDR3 has 19 amino acids. V lost 2 bases and J lost 8, with 30 bases in between. The germline V gene encodes CDR1 KGHSH and CDR2 LQKENI. The chain's CDR3 is CASSPSLNPAGGAKRGYTF. DNA for the CDR3: TGTGCCAGCTCACCATCCCTGAATCCGGCCGGGGGCGCAAAAAGGGGCTACACCTTC.

This clone was picked up one time. The gene calls are TRBV19 and TRBJ2-3, with D tentatively TRBD1 or TRBD2 (5 bases each). Trimming removed 5 bases at V and 5 bases at J, with 8 bases between. CDR1 LNHDA and CDR2 SQIVND come from the germline V gene (reference sequence). The CDR3 totals 12 residues. The CDR3 DNA follows: TGTGCCAGTAGTTCTGGGGGAGATACGCAGTATTTT. Translation gives CASSSGGDTQYF.

V gene TRBV6-6 combines with J gene TRBJ2-3; 9 nucleotides agree with TRBD1. The CDR3 loop spans 14 amino acids. CDR1 and CDR2 from the germline V gene are MNHNY and SVGAGI (reference sequence). Germline trimming cut 5 bases from V and 3 bases from J; bases unmatched to any gene: 3. CDR3 region: CASSPGQGTDTQYF. The CDR3, as DNA: TGTGCCAGCAGTCCAGGACAGGGGACAGATACGCAGTATTTT.